This T cell receptor (beta chain) appears in the sequencing data of a study of T-cell memory formation after mild COVID-19. Study-wide background: Each donor largely had its own TCR clusters. General study results and limits: The pre-infection memory compartment contained some responding clones, suggesting cross-reactive memory joined. Clones that contracted from day 15 to 85 were balanced CD4/CD8, while later expanders leaned CD4+.

As for this clonotype: Its antigen is undetermined.

In TCRdb, the 5' RACE reads were re-called with MiXCR into one record per CDR3 protein. The data show about 110,000 distinct CDR3 sequences, with 18% seen just once and around 5.1% held by the top ten. The CDR3 is 14 residues long. With V trimmed by 2 bases and J by 8 bases, 5 bases remained unmatched. Germline V gives CDR1 MNHNY, CDR2 SVGAGI (reference sequence). The sequence came from a man aged 18 to 30 who had mild COVID-19 (a few samples of this study predate the infection). Cell type and time point are not known. The chain links TRBV6-6 to TRBJ2-4; 8 positions match TRBD1. Source material: PBMCs or a T cell subset sorted from them (not recorded which). CDR3 region: CASSYRTGLDIQYF. The DNA for the CDR3 is TGTGCCAGCAGTTACAGGACAGGGCTGGACATTCAGTACTTC.